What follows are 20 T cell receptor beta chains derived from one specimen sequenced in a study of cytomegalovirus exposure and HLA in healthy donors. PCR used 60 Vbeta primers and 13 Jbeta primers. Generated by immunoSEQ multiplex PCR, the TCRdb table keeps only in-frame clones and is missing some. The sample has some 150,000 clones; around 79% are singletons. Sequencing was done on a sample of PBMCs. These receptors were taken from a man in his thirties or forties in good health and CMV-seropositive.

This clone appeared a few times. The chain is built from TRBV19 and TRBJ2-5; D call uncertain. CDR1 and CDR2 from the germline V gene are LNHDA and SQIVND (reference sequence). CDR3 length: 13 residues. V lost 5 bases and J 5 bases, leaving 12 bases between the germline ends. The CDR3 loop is CASSSELRETQYF. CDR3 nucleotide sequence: TGTGCCAGTAGTTCCGAACTCCGGGAGACCCAGTACTTC.

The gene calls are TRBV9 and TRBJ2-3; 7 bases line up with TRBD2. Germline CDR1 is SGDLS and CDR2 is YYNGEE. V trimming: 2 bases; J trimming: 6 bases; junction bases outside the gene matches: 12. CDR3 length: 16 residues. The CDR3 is CASSVTGGQNWDTQYF. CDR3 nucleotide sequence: TGTGCCAGCAGCGTGACGGGGGGTCAGAATTGGGATACGCAGTATTTT. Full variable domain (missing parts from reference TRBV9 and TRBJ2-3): DSGVTQTPKHLITATGQRVTLRCSPRSGDLSVYWYQQSLDQGLQFLIQYYNGEERAKGNILERFSAQQFPDLHSELNLSSLELGDSALYFCASSVTGGQNWDTQYFGPGTRLTVL.

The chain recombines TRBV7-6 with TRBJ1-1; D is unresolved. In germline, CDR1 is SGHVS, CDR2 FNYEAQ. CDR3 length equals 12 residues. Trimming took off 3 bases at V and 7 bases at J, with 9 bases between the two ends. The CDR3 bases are TGTGCCAGCAGCTTTAAAGGAGATGAAGCTTTCTTT. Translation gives CASSFKGDEAFF.

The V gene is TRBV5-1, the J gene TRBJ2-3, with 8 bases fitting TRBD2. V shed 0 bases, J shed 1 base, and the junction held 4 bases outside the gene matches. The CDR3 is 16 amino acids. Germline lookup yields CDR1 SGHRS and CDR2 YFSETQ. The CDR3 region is CASSLAREGGTDTQYF. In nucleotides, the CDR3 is TGCGCCAGCAGCTTGGCCCGGGAGGGCGGCACAGATACGCAGTATTTT. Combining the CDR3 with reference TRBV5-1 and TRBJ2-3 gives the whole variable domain KAGVTQTPRYLIKTRGQQVTLSCSPISGHRSVSWYQQTPGQGLQFLFEYFSETQRNKGNFPGRFSGRQFSNSRSEMNVSTLELGDSALYLCASSLAREGGTDTQYFGPGTRLTVL.

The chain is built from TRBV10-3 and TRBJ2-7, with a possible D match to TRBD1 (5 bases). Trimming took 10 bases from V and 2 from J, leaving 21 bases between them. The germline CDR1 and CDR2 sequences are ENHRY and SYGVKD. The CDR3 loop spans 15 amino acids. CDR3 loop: CATRRGQGTPYEQYF. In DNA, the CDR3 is TGTGCCACCCGCCGAGGTCAGGGAACTCCCTACGAGCAGTACTTC.

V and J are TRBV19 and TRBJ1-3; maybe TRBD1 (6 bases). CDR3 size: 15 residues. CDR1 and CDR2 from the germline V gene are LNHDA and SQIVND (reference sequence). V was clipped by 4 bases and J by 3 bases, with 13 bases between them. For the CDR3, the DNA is TGTGCCAGTAGTAGGGGGCCCGGCGGTGGAAACACCATATATTTT. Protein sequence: CASSRGPGGGNTIYF.

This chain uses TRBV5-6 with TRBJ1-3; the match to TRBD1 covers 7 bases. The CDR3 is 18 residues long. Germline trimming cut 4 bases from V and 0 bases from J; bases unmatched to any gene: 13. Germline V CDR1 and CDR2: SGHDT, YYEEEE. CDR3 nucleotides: TGTGCCAGCAGCCCTATAAACAACCACAGGGGCTCTGGAAACACCATATATTTT. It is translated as CASSPINNHRGSGNTIYF.

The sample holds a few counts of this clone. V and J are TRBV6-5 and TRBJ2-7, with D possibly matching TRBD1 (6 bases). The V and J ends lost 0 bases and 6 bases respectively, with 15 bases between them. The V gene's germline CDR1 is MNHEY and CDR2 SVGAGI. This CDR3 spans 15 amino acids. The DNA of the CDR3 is TGTGCCAGCAGTTACTCGAAAACAGGGCGGGCCGAGCAGTACTTC. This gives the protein CASSYSKTGRAEQYF.

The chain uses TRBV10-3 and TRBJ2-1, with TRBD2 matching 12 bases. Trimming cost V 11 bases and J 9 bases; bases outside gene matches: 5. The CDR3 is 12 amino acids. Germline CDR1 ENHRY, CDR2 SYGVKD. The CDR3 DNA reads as TGTGCCTCTAGCGGGGGGGAAGGTGAGCAGTTCTTC. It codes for CASSGGEGEQFF.

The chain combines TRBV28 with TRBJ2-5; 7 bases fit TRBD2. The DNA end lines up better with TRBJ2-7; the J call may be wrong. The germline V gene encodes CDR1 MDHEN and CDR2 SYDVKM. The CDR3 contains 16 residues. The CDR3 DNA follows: TGTGCCAGCAGTTTATACGCAGGGAGGGGTTCCTACGAGCAGTACTTC. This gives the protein CASSLYAGRGSYEQYF.

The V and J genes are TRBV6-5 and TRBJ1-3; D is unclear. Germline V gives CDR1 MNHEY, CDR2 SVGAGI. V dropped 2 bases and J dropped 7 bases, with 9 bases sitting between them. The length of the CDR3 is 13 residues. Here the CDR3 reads CASSYGGFNTIYF. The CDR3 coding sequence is TGTGCCAGCAGTTACGGAGGGTTTAACACCATATATTTT.

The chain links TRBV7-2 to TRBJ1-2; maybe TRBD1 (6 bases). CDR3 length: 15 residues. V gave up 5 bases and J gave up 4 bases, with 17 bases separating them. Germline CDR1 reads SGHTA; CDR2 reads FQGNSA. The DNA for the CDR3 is TGTGCCAGCAGCCCCGCGGGGGGGGGCATCTATGGCTACACCTTC. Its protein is CASSPAGGGIYGYTF.

CDR3 protein: CASSLRGGQNIQYF. CDR3 coding DNA: TGTGCCAGCAGCTTAAGAGGTGGCCAAAACATTCAGTACTTC. V usage is TRBV7-3 and J usage is TRBJ2-4, with D hard to call. Looked up from germline, CDR1 is SGHTA and CDR2 is FQGTGA. V lost 1 base to trimming and J lost 5 bases, with 9 bases between them. The CDR3 is made up of 14 amino acids.

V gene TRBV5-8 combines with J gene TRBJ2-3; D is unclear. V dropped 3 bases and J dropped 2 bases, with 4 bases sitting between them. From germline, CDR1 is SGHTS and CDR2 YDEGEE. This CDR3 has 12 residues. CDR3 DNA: TGTGCCAGCAGCTCCTACACAGATACGCAGTATTTT. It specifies CASSSYTDTQYF.

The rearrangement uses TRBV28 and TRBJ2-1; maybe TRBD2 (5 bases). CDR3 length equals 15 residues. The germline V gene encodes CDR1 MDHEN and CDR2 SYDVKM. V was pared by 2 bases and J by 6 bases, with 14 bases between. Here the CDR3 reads CASSLPGVDLNEQFF. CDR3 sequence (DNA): TGTGCCAGCAGTTTACCCGGGGTAGATCTCAATGAGCAGTTCTTC.

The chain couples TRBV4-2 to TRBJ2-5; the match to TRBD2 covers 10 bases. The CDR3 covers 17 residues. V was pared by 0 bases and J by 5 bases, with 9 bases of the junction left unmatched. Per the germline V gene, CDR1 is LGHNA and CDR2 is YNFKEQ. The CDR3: CASSQDQSGGAVETQYF. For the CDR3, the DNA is TGTGCCAGCAGCCAAGATCAGAGCGGGGGGGCCGTCGAGACCCAGTACTTC.

The CDR3 loop reads CASSQQATGTYEQYF. The DNA for the CDR3 is TGCGCCAGCAGCCAACAGGCCACCGGCACCTACGAGCAGTACTTC. The V gene is TRBV4-3, the J gene TRBJ2-5; D not resolved. TRBJ2-7 explains the end of the DNA better; the J call may be wrong. This CDR3 spans 15 amino acids. Looked up from germline, CDR1 is LGHNA and CDR2 is YSLEER.

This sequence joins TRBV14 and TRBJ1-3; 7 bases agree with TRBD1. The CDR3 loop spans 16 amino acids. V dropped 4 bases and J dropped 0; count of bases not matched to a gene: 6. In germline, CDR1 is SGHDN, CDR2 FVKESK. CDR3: CASSRWDSRSGNTIYF. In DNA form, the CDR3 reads TGTGCCAGCAGCCGATGGGACAGTCGCTCTGGAAACACCATATATTTT.

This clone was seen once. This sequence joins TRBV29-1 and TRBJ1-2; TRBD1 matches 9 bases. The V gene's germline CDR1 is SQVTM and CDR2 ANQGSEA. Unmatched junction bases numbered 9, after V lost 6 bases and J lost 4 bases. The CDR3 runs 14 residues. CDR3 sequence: CSVLGQGITYGYTF. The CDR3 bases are TGCAGCGTCCTGGGACAGGGCATCACCTATGGCTACACCTTC. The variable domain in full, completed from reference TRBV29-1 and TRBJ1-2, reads SAVISQKPSRDICQRGTSLTIQCQVDSQVTMMFWYRQQPGQSLTLIATANQGSEATYESGFVIDKFPISRPNLTFSTLTVSNMSPEDSSIYLCSVLGQGITYGYTFGSGTRLTVV.

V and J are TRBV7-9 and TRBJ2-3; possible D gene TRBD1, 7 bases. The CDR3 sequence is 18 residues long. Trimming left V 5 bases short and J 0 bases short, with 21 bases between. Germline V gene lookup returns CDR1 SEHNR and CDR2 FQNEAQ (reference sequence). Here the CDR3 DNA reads TGTGCCAGCAGCCCAGGGGGGTCAGGGGTATCTAGCACAGATACGCAGTATTTT. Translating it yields CASSPGGSGVSSTDTQYF.